This TCR beta chain originates from a study of CD8+ T cells in alopecia areata. In the study overall: Treated patients were given oral tofacitinib, which was dosed at 5 to 10 mg twice daily.

Study-level findings and limits: It was lesional scalp, especially alopecia totalis/universalis, that showed higher clonality than normal scalp. Normal-skin resident alphabeta T cells also appear among scalp sample sequences.

Extracted from the samples, RNA was reverse transcribed into cDNA to serve as the sequencing template. Libraries were prepared by immunoSEQ multiplex PCR; TCRdb keeps only in-frame clonotypes and omits some of them. The table lists under 200,000 clones, approximately 60% of them singletons. Germline loops: CDR1 SQVTM, CDR2 ANQGSEA. V gave up 4 bases and J gave up 7 bases, with 7 bases separating them. The CDR3 sequence is 11 residues long. This clone was seen more than once but under ten times. Its antigen is as yet unknown. Specified treatment: oral pan-JAK inhibitor, 5-10 mg twice daily. V and J are TRBV29-1 and TRBJ2-2; no reliable D call. This receptor was taken from a human donor with alopecia areata. The sample was CD4+ T cells sorted from blood, taken at week 24, from a patient treated with tofacitinib. This CDR3 reads CSVGLGGELFF. CDR3 coding DNA: TGCAGCGTTGGGTTGGGCGGGGAGCTGTTTTTT.